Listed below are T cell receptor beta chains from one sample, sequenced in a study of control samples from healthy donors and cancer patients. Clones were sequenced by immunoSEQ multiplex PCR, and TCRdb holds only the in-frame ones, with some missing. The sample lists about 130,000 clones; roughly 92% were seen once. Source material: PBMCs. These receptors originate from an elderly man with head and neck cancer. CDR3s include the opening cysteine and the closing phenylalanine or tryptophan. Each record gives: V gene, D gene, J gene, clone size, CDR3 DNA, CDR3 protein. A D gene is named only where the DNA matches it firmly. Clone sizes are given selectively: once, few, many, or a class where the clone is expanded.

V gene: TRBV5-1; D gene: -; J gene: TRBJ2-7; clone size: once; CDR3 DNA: TGCGCCAGCAGTGGGTGGGACAATTACGAGCAGTACTTC; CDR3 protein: CASSGWDNYEQYF
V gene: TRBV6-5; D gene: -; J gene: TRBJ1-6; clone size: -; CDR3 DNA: TGTGCCAGCAGTTACTACGGGGACCCACCCCTCCACTTT; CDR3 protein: CASSYYGDPPLHF
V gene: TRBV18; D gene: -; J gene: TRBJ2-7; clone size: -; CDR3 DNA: TGTGCCAGCTCACCACGGGACAAGGCCCACGAGCAGTACTTC; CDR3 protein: CASSPRDKAHEQYF
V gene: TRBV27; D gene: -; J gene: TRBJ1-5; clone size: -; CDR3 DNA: TGTGCCAGCAGTTTAACGTGGGGCCATCAGCCCCAGCATTTT; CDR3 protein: CASSLTWGHQPQHF
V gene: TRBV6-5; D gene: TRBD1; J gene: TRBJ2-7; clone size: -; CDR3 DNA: TGTGCCAGCAGTTACACCCGGGACAGCTCCTACGAGCAGTACTTC; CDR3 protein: CASSYTRDSSYEQYF
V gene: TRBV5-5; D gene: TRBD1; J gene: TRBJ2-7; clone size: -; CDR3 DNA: TGTGCCAGCAGCCTGCACAGGGGTGAGCAGTACTTC; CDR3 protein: CASSLHRGEQYF
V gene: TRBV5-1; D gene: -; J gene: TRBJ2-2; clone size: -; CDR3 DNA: TGCGCCAGCAGCAATAGCGGAGACACCGGGGAGCTGTTTTTT; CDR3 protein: CASSNSGDTGELFF
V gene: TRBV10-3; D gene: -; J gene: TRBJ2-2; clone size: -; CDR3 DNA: TGTGCCATCAGGGGGAGGCGCTCCAGGGGACTTCACGGGGAGCTGTTTTTT; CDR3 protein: CAIRGRRSRGLHGELFF
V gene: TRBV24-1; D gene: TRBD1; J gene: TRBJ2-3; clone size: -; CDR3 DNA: TGTGCCACCAGTGAATCGGGACAGGCCCGCACAGATACGCAGTATTTT; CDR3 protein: CATSESGQARTDTQYF
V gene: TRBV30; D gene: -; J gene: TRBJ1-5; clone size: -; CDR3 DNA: TGTGCCTGGAGTCCTAGGGCGCCGCTGGGCAATCAGCCCCAGCATTTT; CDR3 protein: CAWSPRAPLGNQPQHF
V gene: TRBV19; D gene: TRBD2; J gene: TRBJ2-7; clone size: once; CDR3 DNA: TGTGCCAGTAGTTGGTGGAGGCGGGGGTCCTACGAGCAGTACTTC; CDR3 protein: CASSWWRRGSYEQYF
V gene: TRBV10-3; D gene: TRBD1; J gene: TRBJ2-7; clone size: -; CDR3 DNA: TGTGCCATCAGCTCCCAAGTACAGGGGGCGCTGAACGAGCAGTACTTC; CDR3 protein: CAISSQVQGALNEQYF
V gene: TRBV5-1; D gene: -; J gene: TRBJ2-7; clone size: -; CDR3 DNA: TGCGCCAGCAGCCCAACACGGGGCGAGCAGTACTTC; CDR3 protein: CASSPTRGEQYF
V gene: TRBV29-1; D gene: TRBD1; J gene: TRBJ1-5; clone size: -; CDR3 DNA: TGCAGCGTTAAGACAGGGCATAGCAATCAGCCCCAGCATTTT; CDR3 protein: CSVKTGHSNQPQHF
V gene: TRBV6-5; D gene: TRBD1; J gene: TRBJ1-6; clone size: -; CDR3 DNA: TGTGCCAGCAGCCAGCAGGGACAGGGTTTTTCACCCCTCCACTTT; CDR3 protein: CASSQQGQGFSPLHF
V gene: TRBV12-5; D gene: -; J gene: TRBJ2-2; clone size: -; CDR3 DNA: TGTGCTAGTGGCCTCAGGTCCGGGGAGCTGTTTTTT; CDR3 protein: CASGLRSGELFF
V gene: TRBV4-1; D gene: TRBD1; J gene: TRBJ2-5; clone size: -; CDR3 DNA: TGCGCCAGCAGCCAGTTACAGGGGAAGGAAGAGACCCAGTACTTC; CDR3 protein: CASSQLQGKEETQYF
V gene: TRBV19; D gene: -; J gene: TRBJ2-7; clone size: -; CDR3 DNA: TGTGCCAGTAGCGAGCTGGGAGGAATTACCTACGAGCAGTACTTC; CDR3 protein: CASSELGGITYEQYF
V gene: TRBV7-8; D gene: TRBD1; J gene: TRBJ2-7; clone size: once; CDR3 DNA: TGTGCCAGCAGCTTAGCGAGTGGCCGGGACAGGGACCACGAGCAGTACTTC; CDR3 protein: CASSLASGRDRDHEQYF
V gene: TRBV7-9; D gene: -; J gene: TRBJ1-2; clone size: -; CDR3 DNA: TGTGCCAGCAGCTTAGATGTATACTCTCCTGGCTACACCTTC; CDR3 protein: CASSLDVYSPGYTF
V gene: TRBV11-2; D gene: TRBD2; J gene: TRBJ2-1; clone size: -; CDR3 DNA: TGTGCCAGCAGCACCCGCGGGACTAGAATCAATGAGCAGTTCTTC; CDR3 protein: CASSTRGTRINEQFF
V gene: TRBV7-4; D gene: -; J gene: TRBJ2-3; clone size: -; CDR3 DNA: TGTGCCAGCAGCCCTCCGGGGGGGCAGGGGGCGCGTCGCACAGATACGCAGTATTTT; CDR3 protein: CASSPPGGQGARRTDTQYF
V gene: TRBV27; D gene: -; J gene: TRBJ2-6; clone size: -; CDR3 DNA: TGTGCCAGCAGTTTATCGCGGGCTGGGGCCAACGTCCTGACTTTC; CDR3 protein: CASSLSRAGANVLTF
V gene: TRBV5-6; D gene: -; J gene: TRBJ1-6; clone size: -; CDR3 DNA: TGTGCCAGCAGCCCTACAGGGAGAGATTCACCCCTCCACTTT; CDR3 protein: CASSPTGRDSPLHF
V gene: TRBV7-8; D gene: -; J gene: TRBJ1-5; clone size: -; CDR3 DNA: TGTGCCAGCAGCTTATTAGGGGGGAATCAGCCCCAGCATTTT; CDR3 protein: CASSLLGGNQPQHF
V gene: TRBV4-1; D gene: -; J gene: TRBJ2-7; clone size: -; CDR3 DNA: TGCGCCAGCAGCCATCGCATCCGGGACATTTCATCACACGAGCAGTACTTC; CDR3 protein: CASSHRIRDISSHEQYF
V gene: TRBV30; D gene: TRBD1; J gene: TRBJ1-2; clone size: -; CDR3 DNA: TGTGCCTGGAGTACCGGGACAGGAATGAATGGCTACACCTTC; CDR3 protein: CAWSTGTGMNGYTF
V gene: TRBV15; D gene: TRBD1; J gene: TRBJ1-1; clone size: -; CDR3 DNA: TGTGCCACCAGCAGCCAGACAGGGGGCAACACTGAAGCTTTCTTT; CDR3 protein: CATSSQTGGNTEAFF
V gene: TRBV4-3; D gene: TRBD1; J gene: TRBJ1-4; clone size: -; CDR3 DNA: TGCGCCAGCAGCCAAGATCCGGGACAGGGCTTTGCTATACTGTTTTTT; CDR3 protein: CASSQDPGQGFAILFF
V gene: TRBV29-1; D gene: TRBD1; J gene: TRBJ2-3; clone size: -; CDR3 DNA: TGCAGCGTCCACAGGGGAAACACAGATACGCAGTATTTT; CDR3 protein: CSVHRGNTDTQYF
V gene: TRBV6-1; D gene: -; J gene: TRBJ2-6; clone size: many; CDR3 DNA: TGTGCCAGCAGTGAAGGGAGCGCGGGGGCCAACGTCCTGACTTTC; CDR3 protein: CASSEGSAGANVLTF
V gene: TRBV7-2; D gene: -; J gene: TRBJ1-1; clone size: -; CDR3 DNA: TGTGCCAGCAGACAACAGGGAGGAACTGAAGCTTTCTTT; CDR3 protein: CASRQQGGTEAFF
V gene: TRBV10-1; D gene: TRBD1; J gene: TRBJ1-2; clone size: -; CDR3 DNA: TGCGCCAGCAGTGAGAAGGGGGCGCAGGGCTACACCTTC; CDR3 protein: CASSEKGAQGYTF
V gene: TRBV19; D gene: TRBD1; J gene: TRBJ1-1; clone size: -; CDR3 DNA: TGTGCCAGCACCGGGACAGGGAGACCTGAAGCTTTCTTT; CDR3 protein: CASTGTGRPEAFF
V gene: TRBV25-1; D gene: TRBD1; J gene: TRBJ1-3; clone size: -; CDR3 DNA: TGTGCCAGCAGCCCGCAGGGGGCGTCTGGAAACACCATATATTTT; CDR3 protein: CASSPQGASGNTIYF
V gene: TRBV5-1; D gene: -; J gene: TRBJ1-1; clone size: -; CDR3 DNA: TGCGCCAGCAGCAGGGGAGGTGGATCGAACACTGAAGCTTTCTTT; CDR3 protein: CASSRGGGSNTEAFF
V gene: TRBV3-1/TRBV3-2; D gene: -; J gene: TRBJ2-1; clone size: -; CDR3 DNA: TGTGCCAGCAGCCAAAGGTCAACTAGCCTAACTTACAATGAGCAGTTCTTC; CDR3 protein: CASSQRSTSLTYNEQFF
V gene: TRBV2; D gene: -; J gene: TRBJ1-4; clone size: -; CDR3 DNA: TGTGCCAGCAGTGAAGGGGACCCTAATGAAAAACTGTTTTTT; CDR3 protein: CASSEGDPNEKLFF
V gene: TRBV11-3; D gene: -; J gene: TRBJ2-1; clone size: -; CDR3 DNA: TGTGCCAGCAGCCGGGGGAATAGCCCCTACAATGAGCAGTTCTTC; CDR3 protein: CASSRGNSPYNEQFF
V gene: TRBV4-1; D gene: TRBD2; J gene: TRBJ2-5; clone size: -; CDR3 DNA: TGCGCCAGCAGCCTACACTGGACTAGCGGGACGCTCCCGGGGACCCAGTACTTC; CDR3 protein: CASSLHWTSGTLPGTQYF
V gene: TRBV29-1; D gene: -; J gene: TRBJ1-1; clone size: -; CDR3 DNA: TGCAGCGTTATAATGTCCACTGAAGCTTTCTTT; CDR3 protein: CSVIMSTEAFF